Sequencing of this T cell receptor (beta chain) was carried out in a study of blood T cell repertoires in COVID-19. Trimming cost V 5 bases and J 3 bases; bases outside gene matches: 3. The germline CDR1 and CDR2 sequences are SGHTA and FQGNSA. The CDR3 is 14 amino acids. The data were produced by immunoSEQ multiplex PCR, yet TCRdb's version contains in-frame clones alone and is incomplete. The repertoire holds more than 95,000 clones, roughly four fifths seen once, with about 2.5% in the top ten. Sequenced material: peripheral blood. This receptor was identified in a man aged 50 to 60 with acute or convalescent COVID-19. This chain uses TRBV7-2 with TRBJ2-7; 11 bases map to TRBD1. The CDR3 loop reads CASSHGTGGYEQYF. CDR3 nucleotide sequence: TGTGCCAGCAGCCACGGGACAGGGGGCTACGAGCAGTACTTC.